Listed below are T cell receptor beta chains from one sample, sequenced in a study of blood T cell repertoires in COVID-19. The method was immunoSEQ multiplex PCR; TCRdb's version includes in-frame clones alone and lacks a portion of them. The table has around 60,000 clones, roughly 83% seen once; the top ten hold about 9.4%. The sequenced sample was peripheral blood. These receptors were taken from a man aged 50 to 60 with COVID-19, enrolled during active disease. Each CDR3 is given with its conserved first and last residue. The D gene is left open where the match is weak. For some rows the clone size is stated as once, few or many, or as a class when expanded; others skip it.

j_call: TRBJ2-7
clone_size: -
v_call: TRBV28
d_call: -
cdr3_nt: TGTGCCAGCACTCCCCTCCGGGACTCAGACTACGAGCAGTACTTC
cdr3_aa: CASTPLRDSDYEQYF

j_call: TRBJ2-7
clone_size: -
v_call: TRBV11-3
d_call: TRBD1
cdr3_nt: TGTGCCAGCAGCTCACAGGGGTACGAGCAGTACTTC
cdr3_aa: CASSSQGYEQYF

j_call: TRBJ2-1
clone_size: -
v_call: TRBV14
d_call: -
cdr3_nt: TGTGCCAGCAGTTCCCGAAGGAGAAACAATGAGCAGTTCTTC
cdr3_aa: CASSSRRRNNEQFF

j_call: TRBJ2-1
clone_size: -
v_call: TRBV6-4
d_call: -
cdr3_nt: TGTGCCAGCAGTGACTCAGGGCGGGCCTCCTACAATGAGCAGTTCTTC
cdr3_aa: CASSDSGRASYNEQFF

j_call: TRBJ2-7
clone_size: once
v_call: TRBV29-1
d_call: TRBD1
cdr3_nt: TGCAGCGCAGGGACAGGGGGCATCAACGAGCAGTACTTC
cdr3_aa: CSAGTGGINEQYF

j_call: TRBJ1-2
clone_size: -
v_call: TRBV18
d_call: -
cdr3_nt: TGTGCCAGCTCACCCTTACCTATTGTCGACTATGGCTACACCTTC
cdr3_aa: CASSPLPIVDYGYTF

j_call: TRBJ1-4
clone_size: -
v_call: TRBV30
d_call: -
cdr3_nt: TGTGCCTGGAGTACAGGGAAACCTAATGAAAAACTGTTTTTT
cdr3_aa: CAWSTGKPNEKLFF

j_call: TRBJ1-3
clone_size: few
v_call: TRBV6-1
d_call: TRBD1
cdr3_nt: TGTGCCAGCAGTGTCGAGGGACAGAACTCTGGAAACACCATATATTTT
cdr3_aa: CASSVEGQNSGNTIYF

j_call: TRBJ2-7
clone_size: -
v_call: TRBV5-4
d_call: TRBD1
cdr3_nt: TGTGCCAGCAGCAGTGGACAGGCCCGGGAAGAGCAGTACTTC
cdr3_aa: CASSSGQAREEQYF

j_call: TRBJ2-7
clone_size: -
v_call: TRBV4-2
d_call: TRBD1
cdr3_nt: TGTGCCAGCAGCCAGGACGGACAGGGCTACGAGCAGTACTTC
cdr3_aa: CASSQDGQGYEQYF

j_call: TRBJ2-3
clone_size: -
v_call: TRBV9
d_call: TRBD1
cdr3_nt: TGTGCCAGCGGCGGACAGGGCCATACTAGCACAGATACGCAGTATTTT
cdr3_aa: CASGGQGHTSTDTQYF

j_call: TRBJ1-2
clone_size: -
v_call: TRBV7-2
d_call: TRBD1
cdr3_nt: TGTGCCAGCAGCGGGACAGGGAGAGGTGGCTACACCTTC
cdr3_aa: CASSGTGRGGYTF

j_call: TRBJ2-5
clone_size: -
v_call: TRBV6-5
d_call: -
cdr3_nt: TGTGCCAGCAGGGGAGAAATGGGAACCGGGGAGACCCAGTACTTC
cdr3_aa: CASRGEMGTGETQYF

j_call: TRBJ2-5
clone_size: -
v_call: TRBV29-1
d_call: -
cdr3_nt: TGCAGCGTTGGCAGAGGGGGGGGGCAAGAGACCCAGTACTTC
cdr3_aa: CSVGRGGGQETQYF

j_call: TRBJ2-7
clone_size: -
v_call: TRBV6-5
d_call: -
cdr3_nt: TGTGCCAGCACCCAGGGCTCATCTTCCTACGAGCAGTACTTC
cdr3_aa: CASTQGSSSYEQYF

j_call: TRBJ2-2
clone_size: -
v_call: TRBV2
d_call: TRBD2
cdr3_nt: TGTGCCAGCAGTGAGGGCGGGAGACGGACCGGGGAGCTGTTTTTT
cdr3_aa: CASSEGGRRTGELFF

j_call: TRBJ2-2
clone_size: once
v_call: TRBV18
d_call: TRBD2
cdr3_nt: TGTGCCAGCTCACCACCGGAACTAGCGGGACGAACCGGGGAGCTGTTTTTT
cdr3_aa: CASSPPELAGRTGELFF

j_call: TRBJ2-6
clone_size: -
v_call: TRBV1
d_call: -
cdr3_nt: TGCACCAGCAGCCGGAGGACAGGGATGACTGGGGCCAACGTCCTGACTTTC
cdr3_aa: CTSSRRTGMTGANVLTF

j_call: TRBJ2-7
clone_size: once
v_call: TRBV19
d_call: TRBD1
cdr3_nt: TGTGCCAGTAGCACGAGCCGGGACAGGCGTAACCAAAACTCCTACGAGCAGTACTTC
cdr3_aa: CASSTSRDRRNQNSYEQYF

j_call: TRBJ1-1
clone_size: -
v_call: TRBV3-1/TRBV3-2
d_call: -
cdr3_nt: TGTGCCAGCAGTCCCCCCCCAGGGGCCGAAGCTTTCTTT
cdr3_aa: CASSPPPGAEAFF